This T cell receptor (beta chain) was retrieved from a study of human CD8 memory T cell subsets. The V gene's germline CDR1 is LGHNA and CDR2 YSLEER. The length of the CDR3 is 18 residues. UMI-labeled 5' RACE produced the TCR beta libraries. TCRdb reanalyzed the 5' RACE reads, giving one entry per CDR3 protein sequence and no DNA. There are fewer than 20,000 distinct CDR3 sequences in the sample, with around 5.8% held by the top ten. The receptor's source is a human donor in good health. Sequenced sample: CD8+ T cells from PBMCs. The chain links TRBV4-3 to TRBJ2-1; TCRdb reports TRBD2, a call that lacks DNA to check it against. The CDR3: CASSQGAGGQGVYNEQFF.